The 25 T cell receptor beta chains below were found in one sample sequenced in a study of T cell responses to AZD1222 COVID-19 vaccine (dated by TCRdb to the early 2020s). The library was obtained by the immunoSEQ multiplex PCR assay. TCRdb limited this immuneACCESS table to in-frame rearrangements with V and J called. A share of clones is missing; checked studies link under half to unresolved V genes, and the rest is unexplained. Counted in this sample were about 140,000 clones; roughly 90% of them appeared once. Together, the top ten hold about 3% of the sample. The time point label for this specimen denotes: baseline before first vaccination. The sample was peripheral blood, taken on day 0 of AZD1222 vaccination. Receptor source: an adult in good health.

V gene TRBV19 combines with J gene TRBJ1-1; D is undetermined. Looked up from germline, CDR1 is LNHDA and CDR2 is SQIVND (reference sequence). Between the trimmed V and J ends, which lost 3 bases and 3 bases, there was a span of 8 bases. The CDR3 covers 13 residues. The CDR3 region is CASSMAGYTEAFF. The CDR3 DNA is TGTGCCAGTAGTATGGCAGGCTACACTGAAGCTTTCTTT.

The chain joins TRBV6-5 to TRBJ2-3, with 10 bases identical to TRBD2. The CDR3 runs 14 residues. After removal of 6 bases from V and 1 base from J, the junction contained 1 base not matched to a gene. The germline CDR1 and CDR2 sequences are MNHEY and SVGAGI. CDR3 in DNA: TGTGCCAGCAGCGGACTAGCGGGCACAGATACGCAGTATTTT. Protein sequence: CASSGLAGTDTQYF.

The rearrangement links TRBV28 to TRBJ1-2; D is perhaps TRBD1 (5 bases). The CDR3 is 13 amino acids. The germline V gene has CDR1 MDHEN and CDR2 SYDVKM. Trimming removed 7 bases from V and 8 bases from J, with 17 bases in between. CDR3 amino acids: CASIPTPKGGYTF. The CDR3 DNA reads TGTGCCAGCATCCCAACACCCAAGGGGGGCTACACCTTC.

There are a few counts of this clone. The rearrangement links TRBV7-2 to TRBJ2-1, with D perhaps TRBD2 (5 bases). V was clipped by 6 bases and J by 3 bases, with 12 bases between them. The CDR3 covers 14 residues. Germline loops: CDR1 SGHTA, CDR2 FQGNSA. CDR3 DNA sequence: TGTGCCAGCAGTTCCGACGGGGACTACAATGAGCAGTTCTTC. This codes for CASSSDGDYNEQFF.

The chain uses TRBV28 and TRBJ2-7; the match to TRBD1 covers 9 bases. Germline values: CDR1 MDHEN, CDR2 SYDVKM. J was trimmed by 4 bases and V by 6 bases; bases with no gene match: 4. The CDR3 consists of 13 residues. The CDR3 nucleotides read TGTGCCAGCAGGCTACAGGGGGCATACGAGCAGTACTTC. Translation gives CASRLQGAYEQYF. Variable domain in full (rest from reference TRBV28 and TRBJ2-7): DVKVTQSSRYLVKRTGEKVFLECVQDMDHENMFWYRQDPGLGLRLIYFSYDVKMKEKGDIPEGYSVSREKKERFSLILESASTNQTSMYLCASRLQGAYEQYFGPGTRLTVT.

The CDR3 here is CASSQRLAGGSYEQYF. In DNA, the CDR3 is TGTGCCAGTAGTCAACGACTAGCGGGGGGTTCCTACGAGCAGTACTTC. The chain recombines TRBV19 with TRBJ2-7, with 13 bases identical to TRBD2. The length of the CDR3 is 16 residues. J lost 1 base, V lost 5 bases, and 5 bases had no gene match. Per germline, CDR1 LNHDA and CDR2 SQIVND (reference sequence).

This chain joins TRBV18 and TRBJ1-1; 7 bases map to TRBD1. Germline values: CDR1 KGHSH, CDR2 LQKENI. V lost 4 bases, J lost 6 bases, and 5 bases stayed unmatched. This CDR3 is 13 amino acids long. CDR3 in amino acids: CASSLDRDPEAFF. The CDR3 region has the DNA TGTGCCAGCTCACTAGACAGGGACCCTGAAGCTTTCTTT.

This rearrangement joins TRBV7-9 to TRBJ1-1; unclear D gene. V was shortened by 6 bases and J by 4 bases, with 21 bases between the two germline ends. This CDR3 has 16 amino acids. Germline loops: CDR1 SEHNR, CDR2 FQNEAQ (reference sequence). The CDR3: CASRDGPLLLGTEAFF. The CDR3 nucleotides read TGTGCCAGCAGAGACGGACCCCTACTCCTGGGCACTGAAGCTTTCTTT.

The genes are TRBV19 and TRBJ1-1; 9 nucleotides agree with TRBD1. Unmatched junction bases numbered 3, after V lost 3 bases and J lost 4 bases. This CDR3 is built from 14 residues. Germline values: CDR1 LNHDA, CDR2 SQIVND (reference sequence). In DNA form, the CDR3 reads TGTGCCAGTAGTATTGGGACAGGGTTCACTGAAGCTTTCTTT. As protein: CASSIGTGFTEAFF.

The chain links TRBV2 to TRBJ2-6; TRBD1 might be the D (6 bases). V lost 4 bases to trimming and J lost 0 bases, with 10 bases between them. The CDR3 has 16 residues. Per the germline V gene, CDR1 is SNHLY and CDR2 is FYNNEI. Here the CDR3 DNA reads TGTGCCAGCAGTGCACAGGGCCGCTCTGGGGCCAACGTCCTGACTTTC. Translated: CASSAQGRSGANVLTF.

The chain is built from TRBV7-9 and TRBJ1-2; D is undetermined. V lost 3 bases and J lost 8, with 10 bases in between. Per germline, CDR1 SEHNR and CDR2 FQNEAQ (reference sequence). CDR3 length: 12 residues. CDR3 sequence (DNA): TGTGCCAGCAGCTTCACCTTGGGGGGCTACACCTTC. Translated, it gives CASSFTLGGYTF.

The rearrangement links TRBV28 to TRBJ2-1; D may be TRBD1 (6 bases). Germline V lookup: CDR1 MDHEN, CDR2 SYDVKM. This CDR3 is 14 amino acids long. V was clipped by 5 bases and J by 2 bases, with 10 bases between them. CDR3 bases: TGTGCCAGCAGTACCGGGACACCCTACAATGAGCAGTTCTTC. Protein: CASSTGTPYNEQFF.

V gene TRBV24-1 combines with J gene TRBJ2-7, with no clear D. This CDR3 is built from 15 residues. Trimming took off 4 bases at V and 0 bases at J, with 12 bases between the two ends. The germline CDR1 and CDR2 sequences are KGHDR and SFDVKD. In nucleotides, the CDR3 is TGTGCCACCAGTGAGGGTGGTCACCTCTCCTACGAGCAGTACTTC. Amino acid sequence: CATSEGGHLSYEQYF.

V gene TRBV4-2 combines with J gene TRBJ1-5, with D unresolved. V lost 0 bases, J lost 7 bases, and 7 bases lay in between. CDR1 is LGHNA, CDR2 YNFKEQ, per germline. The CDR3 has 13 residues. CDR3 DNA sequence: TGTGCCAGCAGCCAAGAACAAAAACAGCCCCAGCATTTT. As protein: CASSQEQKQPQHF.

The chain couples TRBV7-2 to TRBJ2-5, with 9 bases fitting TRBD2. V dropped 5 bases and J dropped 7; count of bases not matched to a gene: 11. The CDR3 has 15 residues. Germline assignment: CDR1 SGHTA and CDR2 FQGNSA. CDR3 region: CASSPRGGAFGTQYF. The DNA of the CDR3 is TGTGCCAGCAGCCCGCGCGGGGGGGCTTTCGGGACCCAGTACTTC. The variable domain in full, completed from reference TRBV7-2 and TRBJ2-5, reads GAGVSQSPSNKVTEKGKDVELRCDPISGHTALYWYRQSLGQGLEFLIYFQGNSAPDKSGLPSDRFSAERTGGSVSTLTIQRTQQEDSAVYLCASSPRGGAFGTQYFGPGTRLLVL.

This clone was observed once. The chain uses TRBV18 and TRBJ1-4; the D is unclear. This CDR3 has 15 amino acids. V was pared by 4 bases and J by 4 bases, with 13 bases between. Germline V gives CDR1 KGHSH, CDR2 LQKENI. CDR3 DNA sequence: TGTGCCAGCTCACGCCTTACGGGGTTTAATGAAAAACTGTTTTTT. Amino acids: CASSRLTGFNEKLFF.

V gene TRBV4-2 combines with J gene TRBJ2-7, with D perhaps matching TRBD1 (6 bases). Germline CDR1 LGHNA, CDR2 YNFKEQ. The V end was cut by 3 bases, the J end by 5 bases, with 14 bases between. The CDR3 runs to 14 residues. The CDR3 spells CASSQPTGNNEQYF. The CDR3 region has the DNA TGTGCCAGCAGCCAGCCCACAGGGAATAACGAGCAGTACTTC.

V gene TRBV27 combines with J gene TRBJ2-7; D is uncertain. The CDR3 has 15 amino acids. CDR1 is MNHEY and CDR2 is SMNVEV in the germline V gene (reference sequence). Trimming pared 0 bases from V and 2 bases from J, leaving 11 bases between. The DNA for the CDR3 is TGTGCCAGCAGTTTATCGTATCCCGGTACCTACGAGCAGTACTTC. Its translation is CASSLSYPGTYEQYF.

V gene TRBV25-1 combines with J gene TRBJ1-2; D unclear. The germline CDR1 and CDR2 sequences are MGHDK and SYGVNS. CDR3 length: 13 residues. With 1 base removed from V and 2 bases from J, the gap between germline ends came to 5 bases. In nucleotides, the CDR3 is TGTGCCAGCAGTGAATGGCAGAACTATGGCTACACCTTC. It encodes CASSEWQNYGYTF.

This rearrangement joins TRBV4-2 to TRBJ2-1; 9 positions match TRBD2. V was pared by 0 bases and J by 7 bases, with 4 bases of the junction left unmatched. Germline-derived CDR1 and CDR2 are LGHNA and YNFKEQ. The CDR3 runs to 15 residues. The CDR3 coding sequence is TGTGCCAGCAGCCAAGAGCCTAGCGGGATGAATGAGCAGTTCTTC. Encoded protein: CASSQEPSGMNEQFF.

In its sample, this clone was seen once. This rearrangement joins TRBV28 to TRBJ2-1; TRBD2 matches 7 bases. CDR3 size: 13 residues. The ends lost 5 bases at V and 4 bases at J; junction bases unmatched: 2. Germline CDR1 and CDR2: MDHEN and SYDVKM. CDR3 protein: CASSPGLYNEQFF. Written as DNA, the CDR3 is TGTGCCAGCAGTCCGGGACTATACAATGAGCAGTTCTTC. Combining the CDR3 with reference TRBV28 and TRBJ2-1 gives the whole variable domain DVKVTQSSRYLVKRTGEKVFLECVQDMDHENMFWYRQDPGLGLRLIYFSYDVKMKEKGDIPEGYSVSREKKERFSLILESASTNQTSMYLCASSPGLYNEQFFGPGTRLTVL.

The chain uses TRBV25-1 and TRBJ1-2, with a weak D call TRBD1 (6 bases). This CDR3 has 15 amino acids. Germline values: CDR1 MGHDK, CDR2 SYGVNS. Trimming cost V 4 bases and J 8 bases, with 20 bases left between them. The CDR3 here is CASSATSGTSRGYTF. The CDR3 DNA is TGTGCCAGCAGTGCAACCTCCGGGACATCTCGGGGCTACACCTTC.

The chain recombines TRBV6-5 with TRBJ2-7; D perhaps matches TRBD1 (6 bases). This CDR3 contains 13 residues. Looked up from germline, CDR1 is MNHEY and CDR2 is SVGAGI. The V gene lost 3 bases and the J gene lost 6 bases, with 12 bases spanning the gap. In DNA form, the CDR3 reads TGTGCCAGCAGTTATACAGGGTTTGGCGAGCAGTACTTC. Its translation is CASSYTGFGEQYF.

This sequence joins TRBV9 and TRBJ1-2; 10 bases match TRBD1. V was clipped by 4 bases and J by 8 bases; unmatched bases: 11. Per germline, CDR1 SGDLS and CDR2 YYNGEE. The CDR3 loop spans 15 amino acids. The CDR3: CASSPHPTGGGGYTF. The CDR3 coding sequence is TGTGCCAGCAGCCCCCACCCGACAGGGGGCGGCGGCTACACCTTC.

This rearrangement joins TRBV27 to TRBJ2-7; 10 bases agree with TRBD1. CDR3 length: 14 amino acids. Trimming removed 5 bases from V and 3 bases from J; junction bases left unmatched: 4. Germline CDR1 reads MNHEY; CDR2 reads SMNVEV (reference sequence). CDR3 protein: CASSDRGRGYEQYF. The DNA for the CDR3 is TGTGCCAGCAGTGACAGGGGGCGAGGCTACGAGCAGTACTTC.